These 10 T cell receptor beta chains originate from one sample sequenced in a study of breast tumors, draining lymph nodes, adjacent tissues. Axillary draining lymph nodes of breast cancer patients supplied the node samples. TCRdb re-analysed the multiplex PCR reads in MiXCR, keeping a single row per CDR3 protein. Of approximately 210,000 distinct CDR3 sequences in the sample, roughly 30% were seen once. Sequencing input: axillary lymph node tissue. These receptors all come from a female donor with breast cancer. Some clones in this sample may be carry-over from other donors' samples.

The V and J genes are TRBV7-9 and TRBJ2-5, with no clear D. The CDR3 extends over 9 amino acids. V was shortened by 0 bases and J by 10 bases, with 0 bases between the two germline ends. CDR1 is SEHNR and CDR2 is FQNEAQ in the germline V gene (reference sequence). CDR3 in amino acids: CASSLAQYF. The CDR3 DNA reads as TGTGCCAGCAGCTTAGCCCAGTACTTC.

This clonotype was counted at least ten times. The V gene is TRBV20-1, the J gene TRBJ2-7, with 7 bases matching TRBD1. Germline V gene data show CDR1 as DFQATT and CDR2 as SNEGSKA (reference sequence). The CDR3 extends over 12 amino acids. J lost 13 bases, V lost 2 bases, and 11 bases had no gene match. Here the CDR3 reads CSARTGAETPYF. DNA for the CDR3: TGCAGTGCTAGAACAGGGGCGGAAACACCATACTTC.

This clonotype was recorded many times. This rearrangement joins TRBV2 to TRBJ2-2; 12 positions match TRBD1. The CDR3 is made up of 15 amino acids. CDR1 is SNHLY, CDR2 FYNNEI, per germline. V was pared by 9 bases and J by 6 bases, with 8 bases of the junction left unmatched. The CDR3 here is CASYRDRGRAGELFF. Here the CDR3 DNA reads TGTGCCAGTTACCGGGACAGGGGGCGCGCCGGGGAGCTGTTTTTT.

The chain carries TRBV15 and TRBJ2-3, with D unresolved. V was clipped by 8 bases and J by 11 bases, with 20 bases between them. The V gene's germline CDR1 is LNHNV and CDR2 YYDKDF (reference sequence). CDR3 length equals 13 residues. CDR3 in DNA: TGTGCCACCGCGGCGAGCTCCTACAATGAGCAGTATTTT. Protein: CATAASSYNEQYF.

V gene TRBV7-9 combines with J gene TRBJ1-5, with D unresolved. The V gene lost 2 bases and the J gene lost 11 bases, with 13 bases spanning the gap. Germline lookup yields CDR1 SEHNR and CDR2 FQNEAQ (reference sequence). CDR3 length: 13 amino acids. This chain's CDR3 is CASSLSPQETQHF. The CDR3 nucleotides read TGTGCCAGCAGCTTATCCCCACAAGAGACCCAGCATTTT.

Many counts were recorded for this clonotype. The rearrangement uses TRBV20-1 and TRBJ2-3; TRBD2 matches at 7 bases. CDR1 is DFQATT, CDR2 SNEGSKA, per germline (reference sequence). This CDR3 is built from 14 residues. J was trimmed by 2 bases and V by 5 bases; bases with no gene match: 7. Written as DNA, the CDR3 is TGCAGTGCTGACCCCGGGGGGATCACAGATACGCAGTATTTT. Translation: CSADPGGITDTQYF.

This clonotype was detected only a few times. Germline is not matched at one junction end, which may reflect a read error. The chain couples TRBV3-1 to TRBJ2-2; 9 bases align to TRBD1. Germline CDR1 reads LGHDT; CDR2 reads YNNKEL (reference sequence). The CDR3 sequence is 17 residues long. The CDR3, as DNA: TGTGCCAGCAGCCCCTACAGGGGGCGAGGTGGCACCGGGAAGCTGTTTTTT. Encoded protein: CASSPYRGRGGTGKLFF.

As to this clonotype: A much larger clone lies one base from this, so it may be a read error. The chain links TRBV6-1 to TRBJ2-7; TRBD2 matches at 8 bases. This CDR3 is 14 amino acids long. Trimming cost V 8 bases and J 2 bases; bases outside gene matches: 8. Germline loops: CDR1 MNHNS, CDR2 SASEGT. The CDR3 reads CASSAGGLAYEQYF. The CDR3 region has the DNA TGTGCCAGCTCCGCGGGGGGTCTCGCCTACGAGCAGTACTTC.

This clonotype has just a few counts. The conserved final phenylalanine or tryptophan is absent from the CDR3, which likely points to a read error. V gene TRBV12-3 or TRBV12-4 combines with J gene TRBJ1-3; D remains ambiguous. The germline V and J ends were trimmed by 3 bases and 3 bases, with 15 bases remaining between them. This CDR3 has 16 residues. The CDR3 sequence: CASSFLAGTVGNTIYL. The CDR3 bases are TGTGCCAGCAGTTTCCTGGCCGGAACAGTTGGAAACACCATATATCTT.

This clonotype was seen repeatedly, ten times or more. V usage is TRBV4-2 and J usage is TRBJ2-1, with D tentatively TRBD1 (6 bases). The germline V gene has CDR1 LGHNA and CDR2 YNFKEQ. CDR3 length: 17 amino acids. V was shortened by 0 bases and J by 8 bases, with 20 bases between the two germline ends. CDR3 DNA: TGTGCCAGCAGCCAAGACCCCGGCAAGCGGCAGGGGTATGAGCAGTTCTTC. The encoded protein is CASSQDPGKRQGYEQFF.